This TCR beta chain stems from a study of shared clonotypes between healthy human individuals (dated by TCRdb to about 2020). About the study as a whole: A few men and a couple of women, aged 18 to 49 years, made up the cohort. To estimate repertoire size and how much clonotype sharing occurs between individuals, the study deeply sequenced the blood TCR repertoires of 5 or 6 healthy adults. To increase sequencing depth and limit assay-specific biases, TCR repertoire library preparation and sequencing were carried out by different laboratories using diverse techniques. Each donor's leukapheresis produced roughly between about 0.8 and 8.9 billion PBMCs. Paper-wide results and their limitations: Based on pairwise subsampling, the degree of clonotype sharing among donors was expected to be affected by sequencing depth. The genetic and exposure-history diversity represented was limited by the small number of donors. Only blood was sampled, and tissue TCR repertoires likely differ from those in blood.

Via the germline V gene (reference sequence), CDR1 is SEHNR and CDR2 FQNEAQ. V is cut by 0 bases and J by 0 bases, and the space between the germline ends is 11 bases. The CDR3 runs 16 residues from the cysteine to the phenylalanine. Only the CDR3 DNA is retained, 48 bases long and in frame from the first base. The donors were healthy, HIV-negative adults who had no recently reported acute infections or vaccinations. All donors were Caucasian adults living in Nashville, Tennessee, USA. For unsorted samples, tens of millions of PBMCs were counted and genomic DNA was extracted with the QIAamp DNA Blood Mini kit. Blood was collected by leukapheresis, and PBMCs were isolated by Ficoll-Histopaque density gradient centrifugation and then cryopreserved in liquid nitrogen vapor phase. This clone was recorded a few times. Its cognate antigen has yet to be identified. No base quality information exists; no much larger clone differs at one position.

Using the deep immunoSEQ assay, TCR CDR3 regions were amplified from genomic DNA by multiplex PCR. Extracted genomic DNA from each cell subset was spread evenly across all wells of several immunoSEQ 96-well plates, with each plate serving as a replicate. For unsorted PBMC, each replicate PCR was loaded with about 300 ng genomic DNA, equivalent to about 30,000 T cell genomes. Ten immunoSEQ deep assay plates were used to sequence unsorted PBMC genomic DNA. Purified libraries were measured with a Qubit 3.0 fluorometer, size-checked on a Bioanalyzer 2100, and measured again with the KAPA Library Quantification kit. A separate single-read 150-cycle Illumina NextSeq 550 flow cell was used to sequence each immunoSEQ 96-well plate. In the original analysis: Because the immunoSEQ output held only junctional sequences and lacked quality scores, the filtering could not match the filtering applied to full-length reads. Sequences were annotated with PyIR, a Python wrapper for IgBLAST v1.9, and V/J genes and CDR3 were assigned using IMGT germline references. Reads were filtered out if the reads had weak V/J assignments (E-value above 1e-6), no CDR3, stop codons, out-of-frame junctions, or ambiguous translated residues. V3J clonotypes were defined as sequences sharing an identical inferred V gene, J gene, and CDR3 amino acid sequence. The percentage overlap between two repertoires was calculated by dividing the number of shared unique clonotypes by the size of the smaller repertoire. Three approaches were used to assess repertoire richness: RTK rarefaction, the Chao1 estimator, and Recon v2.1 estimates of unobserved clonotypes. TCRdb re-hosts the immuneACCESS table, in-frame sequences only. Its copies lack some clones; in the studies checked, an unresolved V gene accounts for under half of them, and the cause for the rest is not known. V and J calls plus clone size are reproduced from that table; the DNA served to infer D and trimming. This sample lists about 490,000 clones; over 65% were detected once. Of the sample, 10% to 15% is held by the ten largest clones.

The specimen was PBMCs. The V and J segments used are TRBV7-9 and TRBJ1-2; the D gene identity is not certain. The receptor was isolated from a woman between 35 and 50 years old in good health. Some clones in this sample may be carry-over from other donors' samples. This receptor has the CDR3 CASSLAATFTNYGYTF. The sequence in DNA is TGTGCCAGCAGCTTAGCCGCGACATTCACTAACTATGGCTACACCTTC.